Listed below are T cell receptor beta chains from one sample, sequenced in a study of metastatic and nonmetastatic thyroid tumors. TCRdb re-called the PCR reads with MiXCR. The sample lists about 43,000 clones, 9.5% to 12% occurring once. Sequencing was carried out using blood. The origin of the receptors is a female donor with papillary thyroid cancer or a benign thyroid nodule (not recorded which). Some clones in this sample may be carry-over from other donors' samples. Each CDR3 is given with its conserved first and last residue. Fields, in order: V gene, D gene, J gene, clone size, CDR3 DNA, CDR3 protein. A D gene is named only where the DNA matches it firmly. A row's size may be missing; if present it is once, few, many or a size class.

>TRBV4-1|.|TRBJ2-6|many
TGCGCCAGCAGCCTGGAGGCGTCGGGGGTCTCTGGGGCCAACGTCCTGACTTTC
CASSLEASGVSGANVLTF
>TRBV2|.|TRBJ2-6|.
TGTGCCAGCAGTGGCCTCCGGGACGGGGATCCCCTGGGTGCCAACGTCCTGACTTTC
CASSGLRDGDPLGANVLTF
>TRBV6-2/TRBV6-3|TRBD1|TRBJ2-2|many
TGTGCCAGCAGGGCCTGGACAGGGGACACCGGGGAGCTGTTTTTT
CASRAWTGDTGELFF
>TRBV30|TRBD1|TRBJ1-1|.
TGTGCCTGGAGTGGGGACAGTGGTCCTGAAGCTTTCTTT
CAWSGDSGPEAFF
>TRBV5-5|TRBD2|TRBJ2-7|many
TGTGCCAGCAGCCGGACTAGCGGGAGTTACGAGCAGTACTTC
CASSRTSGSYEQYF
>TRBV5-1|.|TRBJ1-3|many
TGCGCCAGCAGCCCCCGGGGGGACTCTGGAAACACCATATATTTT
CASSPRGDSGNTIYF
>TRBV30|.|TRBJ1-2|many
TGTGCCTGGAGTGACACAGGGAGAGGCTACACCTTC
CAWSDTGRGYTF
>TRBV6-5|TRBD1|TRBJ2-1|.
TGTGCCAGCAGTCCTCGGGTAGCCGGGACAGGTATATACAATGAGCAGTTCTTC
CASSPRVAGTGIYNEQFF
>TRBV12-3/TRBV12-4|TRBD1|TRBJ2-7|many
TGTGCCAGCAAACGACAGGGGTCCGAGCAGTACTTC
CASKRQGSEQYF
>TRBV6-1|TRBD1|TRBJ1-2|.
TGTGCCAGCAGCTCCGGGACAGCCTATGGCTGCACATTC
CASSSGTAYGCTF
>TRBV6-1|.|TRBJ1-5|many
TGTGCCAGCAGGAGGGCAGCCTTAGGCCAGCCCCAGCATTTT
CASRRAALGQPQHF
>TRBV20-1|TRBD2|TRBJ2-1|many
TGCAGTGCTAGAGATTTCCGGGAGGGCCGGTATGAGCAGTTCTTC
CSARDFREGRYEQFF
>TRBV20-1|TRBD2|TRBJ2-7|.
TGCAGTGCAAGACTAGCGGGCGGTATAGAGCAGTACTTC
CSARLAGGIEQYF
>TRBV2|.|TRBJ1-2|many
TGTGCCAGCAGTGAAACAGGCGTCTTGTTTTCGGGCTACACCTTC
CASSETGVLFSGYTF
>TRBV4-2|.|TRBJ2-6|many
TGTGCCAGCAGCCCAGGGGACTCTGGGGCCAACGTCCTGACTTTC
CASSPGDSGANVLTF
>TRBV6-1|.|TRBJ2-1|many
TGTGCCAGCACCCGGGTTTGGGGCAATGAGCAGTTCTTC
CASTRVWGNEQFF
>TRBV7-7|.|TRBJ2-3|.
TGTGCTAGCAGCTTAGGGCAGCTTGATACGCAGTATTTT
CASSLGQLDTQYF